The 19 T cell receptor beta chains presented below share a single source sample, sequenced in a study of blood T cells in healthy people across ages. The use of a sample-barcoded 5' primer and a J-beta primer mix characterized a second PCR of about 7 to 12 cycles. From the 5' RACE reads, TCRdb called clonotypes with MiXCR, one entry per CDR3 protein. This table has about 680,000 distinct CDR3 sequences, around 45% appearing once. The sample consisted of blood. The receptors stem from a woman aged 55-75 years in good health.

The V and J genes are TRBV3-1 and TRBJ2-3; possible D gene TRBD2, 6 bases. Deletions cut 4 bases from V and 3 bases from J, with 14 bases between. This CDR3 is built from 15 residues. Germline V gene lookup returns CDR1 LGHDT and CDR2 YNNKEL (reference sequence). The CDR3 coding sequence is TGTGCCAGCAGCCGAGAGGGTGCGGGAACAGATACGCAGTATTTT. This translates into CASSREGAGTDTQYF.

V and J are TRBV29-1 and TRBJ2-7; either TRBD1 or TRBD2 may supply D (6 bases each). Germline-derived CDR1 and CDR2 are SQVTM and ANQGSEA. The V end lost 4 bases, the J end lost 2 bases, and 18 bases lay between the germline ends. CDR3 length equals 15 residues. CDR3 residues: CSVVGVRGVPYEQYF. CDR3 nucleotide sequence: TGCAGCGTTGTAGGGGTGAGGGGGGTCCCCTACGAGCAGTACTTC.

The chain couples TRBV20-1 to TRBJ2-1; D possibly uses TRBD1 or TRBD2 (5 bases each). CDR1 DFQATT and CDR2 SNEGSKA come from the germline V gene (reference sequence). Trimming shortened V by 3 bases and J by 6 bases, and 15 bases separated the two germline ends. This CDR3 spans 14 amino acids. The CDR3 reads CSASTGTLVNEQFF. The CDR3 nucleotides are TGCAGTGCTAGCACCGGGACCCTCGTCAATGAGCAGTTCTTC.

The CDR3 spells CASSEGDSGTEAFF. The CDR3 coding sequence is TGTGCCAGCAGCGAAGGGGATTCGGGGACTGAAGCTTTCTTT. The rearrangement uses TRBV7-3 and TRBJ1-1; possible D gene TRBD1, 5 bases. V lost 5 bases, J lost 5 bases, and 15 bases lay in between. Germline CDR1 reads SGHTA; CDR2 reads FQGTGA. The CDR3 is 14 amino acids. The full variable domain, rest sourced from reference TRBV7-3 and TRBJ1-1, is GAGVSQTPSNKVTEKGKYVELRCDPISGHTALYWYRQSLGQGPEFLIYFQGTGAADDSGLPNDRFFAVRPEGSVSTLKIQRTERGDSAVYLCASSEGDSGTEAFFGQGTRLTVV.

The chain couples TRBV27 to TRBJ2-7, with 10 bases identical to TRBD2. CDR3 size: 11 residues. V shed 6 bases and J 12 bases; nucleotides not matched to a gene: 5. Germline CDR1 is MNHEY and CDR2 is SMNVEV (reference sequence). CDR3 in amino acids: CASRPSGSSYF. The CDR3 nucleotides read TGTGCCAGCAGACCTAGCGGGAGTTCGTACTTC.

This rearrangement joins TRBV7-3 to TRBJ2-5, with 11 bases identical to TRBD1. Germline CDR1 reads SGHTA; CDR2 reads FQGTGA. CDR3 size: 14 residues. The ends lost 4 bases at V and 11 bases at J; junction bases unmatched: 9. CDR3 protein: CASSSPGQGAAQYF. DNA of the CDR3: TGTGCCAGCAGCTCTCCAGGACAGGGGGCAGCGCAGTACTTC.

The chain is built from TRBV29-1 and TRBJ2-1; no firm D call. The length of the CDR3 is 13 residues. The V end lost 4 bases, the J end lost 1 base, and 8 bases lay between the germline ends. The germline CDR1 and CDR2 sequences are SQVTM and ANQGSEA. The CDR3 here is CSVVGISYNEQFF. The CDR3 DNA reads TGCAGCGTTGTGGGCATATCCTACAATGAGCAGTTCTTC.

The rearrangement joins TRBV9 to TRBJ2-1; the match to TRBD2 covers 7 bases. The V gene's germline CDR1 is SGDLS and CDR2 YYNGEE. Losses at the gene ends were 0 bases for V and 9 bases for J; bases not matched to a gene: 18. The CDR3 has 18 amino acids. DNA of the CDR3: TGTGCCAGCAGCGTAGTCCCTTCTATGAGGGGAGGGATTGCTGAGCAGTTCTTC. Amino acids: CASSVVPSMRGGIAEQFF. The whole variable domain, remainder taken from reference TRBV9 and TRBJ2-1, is DSGVTQTPKHLITATGQRVTLRCSPRSGDLSVYWYQQSLDQGLQFLIQYYNGEERAKGNILERFSAQQFPDLHSELNLSSLELGDSALYFCASSVVPSMRGGIAEQFFGPGTRLTVL.

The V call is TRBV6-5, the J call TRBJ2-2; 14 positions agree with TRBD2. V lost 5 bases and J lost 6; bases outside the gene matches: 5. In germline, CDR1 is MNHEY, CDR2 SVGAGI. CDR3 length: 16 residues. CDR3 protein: CASSLTSGRAAGELFF. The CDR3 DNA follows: TGTGCCAGCAGTCTGACTAGCGGGAGGGCTGCCGGGGAGCTGTTTTTT.

The CDR3 region has the DNA TGTGCCAGCAGTGAGGGGTCCCGCAATCAGCCCCAGCATTTT. Translation gives CASSEGSRNQPQHF. The rearrangement links TRBV3-1 to TRBJ1-5; weak D call: TRBD1 (5 bases). V was pared by 6 bases and J by 2 bases, with 11 bases between. Germline CDR1 is LGHDT and CDR2 is YNNKEL (reference sequence). This CDR3 region has 14 residues.

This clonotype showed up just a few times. The CDR3 bases are TGCAGTGCTAGGGGCGGGAGATCTCTTAATGAGCAGTTCTTC. This encodes CSARGGRSLNEQFF. The V gene is TRBV20-1, the J gene TRBJ2-1, with 7 bases matching TRBD2. This CDR3 has 14 residues. V lost 3 bases and J lost 7; bases outside the gene matches: 9. The germline V gene has CDR1 DFQATT and CDR2 SNEGSKA (reference sequence).

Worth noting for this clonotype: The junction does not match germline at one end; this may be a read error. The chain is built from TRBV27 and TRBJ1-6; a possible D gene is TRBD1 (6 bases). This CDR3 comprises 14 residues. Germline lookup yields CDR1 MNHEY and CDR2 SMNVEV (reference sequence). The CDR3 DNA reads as TGTGCCGGCAGTTTGGAGGACAGTTATTCACCCCTCCACTTT. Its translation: CAGSLEDSYSPLHF.

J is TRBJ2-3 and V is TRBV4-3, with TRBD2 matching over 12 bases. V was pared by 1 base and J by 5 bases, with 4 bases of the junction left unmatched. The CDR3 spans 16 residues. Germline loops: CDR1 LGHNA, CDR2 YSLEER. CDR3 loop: CASSQGTSGRIDTQYF. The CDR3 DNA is TGCGCCAGCAGCCAAGGAACTAGCGGGAGGATAGATACGCAGTATTTT.

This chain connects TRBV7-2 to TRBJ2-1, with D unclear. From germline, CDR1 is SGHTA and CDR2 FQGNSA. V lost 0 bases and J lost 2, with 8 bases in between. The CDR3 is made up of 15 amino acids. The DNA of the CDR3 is TGTGCCAGCAGCTTAGCAGGCAACCCCTACAATGAGCAGTTCTTC. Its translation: CASSLAGNPYNEQFF.

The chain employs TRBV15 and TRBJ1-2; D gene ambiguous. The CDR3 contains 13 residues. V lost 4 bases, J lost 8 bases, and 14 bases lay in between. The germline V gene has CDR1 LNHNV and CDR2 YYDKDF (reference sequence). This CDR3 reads CATSTRLSSGYTF. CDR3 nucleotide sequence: TGTGCCACCAGCACACGTCTAAGTTCAGGCTACACCTTC.

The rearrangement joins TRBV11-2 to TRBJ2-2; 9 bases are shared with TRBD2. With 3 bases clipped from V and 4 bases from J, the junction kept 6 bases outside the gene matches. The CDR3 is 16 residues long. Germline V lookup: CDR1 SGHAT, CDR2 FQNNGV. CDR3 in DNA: TGTGCCAGCAGCTTCGCTAGCGGGATTGGCACCGGGGAGCTGTTTTTT. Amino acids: CASSFASGIGTGELFF.

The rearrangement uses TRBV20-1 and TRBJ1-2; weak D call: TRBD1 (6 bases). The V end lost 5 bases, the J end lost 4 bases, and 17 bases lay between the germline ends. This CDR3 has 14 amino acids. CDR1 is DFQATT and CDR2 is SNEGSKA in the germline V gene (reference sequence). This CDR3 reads CSAVDSTRVYGYTF. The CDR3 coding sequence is TGCAGTGCTGTGGACAGTACTAGGGTCTATGGCTACACCTTC.

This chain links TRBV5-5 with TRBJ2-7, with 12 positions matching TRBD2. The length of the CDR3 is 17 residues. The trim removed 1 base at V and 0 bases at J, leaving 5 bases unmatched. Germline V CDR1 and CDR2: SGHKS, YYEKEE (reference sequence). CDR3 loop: CASSLRLAGGISYEQYF. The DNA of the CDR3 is TGTGCCAGCAGCTTGAGGCTAGCGGGAGGGATCTCCTACGAGCAGTACTTC. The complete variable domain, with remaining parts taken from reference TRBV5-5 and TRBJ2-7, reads DAGVTQSPTHLIKTRGQQVTLRCSPISGHKSVSWYQQVLGQGPQFIFQYYEKEERGRGNFPDRFSARQFPNYSSELNVNALLLGDSALYLCASSLRLAGGISYEQYFGPGTRLTVT.

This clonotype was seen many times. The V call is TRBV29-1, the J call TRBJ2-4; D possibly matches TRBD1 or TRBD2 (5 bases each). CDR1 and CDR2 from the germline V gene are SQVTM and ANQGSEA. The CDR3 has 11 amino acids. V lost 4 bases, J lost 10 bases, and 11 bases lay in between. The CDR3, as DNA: TGCAGCGTTGTCGGGACGGATATTCAGTACTTC. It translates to CSVVGTDIQYF.